The rows below give T cell receptor beta chains drawn from one sample of a study of cytomegalovirus exposure and HLA in healthy donors. Method: immunoSEQ multiplex PCR; TCRdb's copy keeps in-frame clones and lacks some. The sample includes under 90,000 clones. The material sequenced was PBMCs. The receptors were gathered from a female donor in good health and CMV-seropositive. Each CDR3 is given with its conserved first and last residue. The D gene is left open where the match is weak.

d_gene: TRBD1; j_gene: TRBJ1-4; v_gene: TRBV9; CDR3nt: TGTGCCAGCAGCCCAACGTCAGGGGGGACTAATGAAAAACTGTTTTTT; CDR3aa: CASSPTSGGTNEKLFF
d_gene: TRBD2; j_gene: TRBJ2-7; v_gene: TRBV5-6; CDR3nt: TGTGCCAGCAGCTTTCCGGGACTAGCGATGGAGCAGTACTTC; CDR3aa: CASSFPGLAMEQYF
d_gene: .; j_gene: TRBJ2-5; v_gene: TRBV27; CDR3nt: TGTGCCAGCAGGCGAGGCTCCCGCAAGATACAAGAGACCCAGTACTTC; CDR3aa: CASRRGSRKIQETQYF
d_gene: .; j_gene: TRBJ1-2; v_gene: TRBV9; CDR3nt: TGTGCCAGCAGCGCGTCAAGCACAGGGAACTATGGCTACACCTTC; CDR3aa: CASSASSTGNYGYTF
d_gene: TRBD1; j_gene: TRBJ1-2; v_gene: TRBV27; CDR3nt: TGTGCCAGCAGTTTTCGCCGGGACAGGTACTATGGCTACACCTTC; CDR3aa: CASSFRRDRYYGYTF
d_gene: TRBD1; j_gene: TRBJ1-2; v_gene: TRBV6-6; CDR3nt: TGTGCCAGCACTAGGGACAGGGAAAGCTATGGCTACACCTTC; CDR3aa: CASTRDRESYGYTF
d_gene: TRBD1; j_gene: TRBJ1-3; v_gene: TRBV11-2; CDR3nt: TGTGCCAGCAGCTACAGGGGTGGTGGAAACACCATATATTTT; CDR3aa: CASSYRGGGNTIYF
d_gene: TRBD2; j_gene: TRBJ2-5; v_gene: TRBV28; CDR3nt: TGTGCCAGCAGTTTAATGGGACTAGCGGGAGTTCTGTCACAAGAGACCCAGTACTTC; CDR3aa: CASSLMGLAGVLSQETQYF
d_gene: TRBD1; j_gene: TRBJ2-1; v_gene: TRBV9; CDR3nt: TGTGCCAGCAATCCGGGACAGGGTTTTGACAATGAGCAGTTCTTC; CDR3aa: CASNPGQGFDNEQFF
d_gene: .; j_gene: TRBJ1-1; v_gene: TRBV5-5; CDR3nt: TGTGCCAGCAGCTTGGTAGGCAGGGTGACTTTCTTT; CDR3aa: CASSLVGRVTFF
d_gene: .; j_gene: TRBJ2-7; v_gene: TRBV11-2; CDR3nt: TGTGCCAGCAGCTTTCGCCAGGTTACCTCCTACGAGCAGTACTTC; CDR3aa: CASSFRQVTSYEQYF
d_gene: TRBD1; j_gene: TRBJ1-2; v_gene: TRBV5-4; CDR3nt: TGTGCCAGCAGGTATGGGACAGATGGCTACACCTTC; CDR3aa: CASRYGTDGYTF
d_gene: TRBD1; j_gene: TRBJ2-7; v_gene: TRBV7-2; CDR3nt: TGTGCCAGCAGCCCTCCCGGACAGGGGACCTACGAGCAGTACTTC; CDR3aa: CASSPPGQGTYEQYF
d_gene: .; j_gene: TRBJ2-1; v_gene: TRBV4-3; CDR3nt: TGCGCCAGCAGCCCCTACCCTAGCGCAACAGGCTCCTACAATGAGCAGTTCTTC; CDR3aa: CASSPYPSATGSYNEQFF
d_gene: TRBD2; j_gene: TRBJ2-7; v_gene: TRBV19; CDR3nt: TGTGCCAGTGAGGGACTAGCTCACGAGCAGTACTTC; CDR3aa: CASEGLAHEQYF
d_gene: TRBD2; j_gene: TRBJ2-1; v_gene: TRBV7-9; CDR3nt: TGTGCCAGCAGTCCTACTAGCGGGGCCTTCCAGTTCTTC; CDR3aa: CASSPTSGAFQFF
d_gene: .; j_gene: TRBJ2-1; v_gene: TRBV7-2; CDR3nt: TGTGCCAGCAGCGCGCGGGATCTGGGCCACAATGAGCAGTTCTTC; CDR3aa: CASSARDLGHNEQFF
d_gene: .; j_gene: TRBJ2-3; v_gene: TRBV4-2; CDR3nt: TGTGCCAGCAGCCCAACGGGAGATACGCAGTATTTT; CDR3aa: CASSPTGDTQYF
d_gene: .; j_gene: TRBJ1-1; v_gene: TRBV6-5; CDR3nt: TGTGCCAGCAGTTCGCGGGCCCAAATGAACACTGAAGCTTTCTTT; CDR3aa: CASSSRAQMNTEAFF
d_gene: TRBD1; j_gene: TRBJ1-5; v_gene: TRBV6-4; CDR3nt: TGTGCCAGCAGTGACAAATACGGGACAGGGGCTAATCAGCCCCAGCATTTT; CDR3aa: CASSDKYGTGANQPQHF
d_gene: .; j_gene: TRBJ1-1; v_gene: TRBV6-1; CDR3nt: TGTGCCAGCAGTGAAAAGTCAGGGTTGAACACTGAAGCTTTCTTT; CDR3aa: CASSEKSGLNTEAFF
d_gene: .; j_gene: TRBJ1-4; v_gene: TRBV19; CDR3nt: TGTGCCAGTAGTCCCAGGGCAATCGCTACCGAAAAACTGTTTTTT; CDR3aa: CASSPRAIATEKLFF
d_gene: TRBD2; j_gene: TRBJ2-2; v_gene: TRBV29-1; CDR3nt: TGCAGCGTTGAAGCGGGGGGGGGTTTAAACGGGGAGCTGTTTTTT; CDR3aa: CSVEAGGGLNGELFF
d_gene: TRBD2; j_gene: TRBJ2-2; v_gene: TRBV19; CDR3nt: TGTGCCAGTACCCAACTAGGGCTAGCGGGAGCAACCCCCGGGGAGCTGTTTTTT; CDR3aa: CASTQLGLAGATPGELFF
d_gene: TRBD2; j_gene: TRBJ2-1; v_gene: TRBV7-9; CDR3nt: TGTGCCAGCAGCCCCGGCAGCGGGGAGTTCTTC; CDR3aa: CASSPGSGEFF
d_gene: .; j_gene: TRBJ2-7; v_gene: TRBV7-2; CDR3nt: TGTGCCAGCAGCCCCACGTGGAGCCACTACGAGCAGTACTTC; CDR3aa: CASSPTWSHYEQYF
d_gene: .; j_gene: TRBJ1-2; v_gene: TRBV20-1; CDR3nt: TGCAGTGCTAGAGGCGATTATGGCTACACCTTC; CDR3aa: CSARGDYGYTF
d_gene: .; j_gene: TRBJ2-7; v_gene: TRBV30; CDR3nt: TGTGCCTGGAGACCTCCCAGGGAAGTTTACGAGCAGTACTTC; CDR3aa: CAWRPPREVYEQYF
d_gene: .; j_gene: TRBJ1-6; v_gene: TRBV4-3; CDR3nt: TGCGCCAGCAGCCAAGTTAGTCAGGGGTATTCACCCCTCCACTTT; CDR3aa: CASSQVSQGYSPLHF
d_gene: .; j_gene: TRBJ2-7; v_gene: TRBV27; CDR3nt: TGTGCCAGCACCTTCGTTAGGGCAGGGGGGATCTACGAGCAGTACTTC; CDR3aa: CASTFVRAGGIYEQYF
d_gene: TRBD1; j_gene: TRBJ2-6; v_gene: TRBV30; CDR3nt: TGTGCCTGGAGTCTAGACAGGGGGCAGGCTGGGGCCAACGTCCTGACTTTC; CDR3aa: CAWSLDRGQAGANVLTF
d_gene: .; j_gene: TRBJ1-2; v_gene: TRBV7-2; CDR3nt: TGTGCCAGCAGCCAGAATCCGACAGACTTCTATGGCTACACCTTC; CDR3aa: CASSQNPTDFYGYTF
d_gene: .; j_gene: TRBJ2-3; v_gene: TRBV6-5; CDR3nt: TGTGCCAGCAGTTACTCGGGGACTTTCACAGATACGCAGTATTTT; CDR3aa: CASSYSGTFTDTQYF
d_gene: .; j_gene: TRBJ1-6; v_gene: TRBV28; CDR3nt: TGTGCCAGCAGTTTGGGACGGGGGAATTCACCCCTCCACTTT; CDR3aa: CASSLGRGNSPLHF
d_gene: TRBD1; j_gene: TRBJ2-7; v_gene: TRBV19; CDR3nt: TGTGCCAGTAAGGACAGGGCTAACTCCTACGAGCAGTACTTC; CDR3aa: CASKDRANSYEQYF
d_gene: TRBD1; j_gene: TRBJ1-5; v_gene: TRBV19; CDR3nt: TGTGCCAGTAGTGAGCGACAGGGGGCGAGGGGTCAGCCCCAGCATTTT; CDR3aa: CASSERQGARGQPQHF
d_gene: .; j_gene: TRBJ2-7; v_gene: TRBV2; CDR3nt: TGTGCCAGCAGTACGACTTCGAACTACGAGCAGTACTTC; CDR3aa: CASSTTSNYEQYF
d_gene: TRBD1; j_gene: TRBJ1-1; v_gene: TRBV6-1; CDR3nt: TGTGCCAGCAGAACACAGGGGGCGCGGCGGGCTTTCTTT; CDR3aa: CASRTQGARRAFF
d_gene: .; j_gene: TRBJ2-3; v_gene: TRBV14; CDR3nt: TGTGCCAGCAACCACGGGACACCCGGGGATACGCAGTATTTT; CDR3aa: CASNHGTPGDTQYF
d_gene: .; j_gene: TRBJ2-7; v_gene: TRBV10-3; CDR3nt: TGTGCCATCAGTGAAGGTGCCAGGGGATTTGAGCAGTACTTC; CDR3aa: CAISEGARGFEQYF
d_gene: .; j_gene: TRBJ1-1; v_gene: TRBV7-9; CDR3nt: TGTGCCAGCAGTGGTCAGGGGAGCACTGAAGCTTTCTTT; CDR3aa: CASSGQGSTEAFF
d_gene: TRBD1; j_gene: TRBJ2-7; v_gene: TRBV5-4; CDR3nt: TGTGCCAGCAGCTTGGCCTCGGGGACAGGAGGCTACGAGCAGTACTTC; CDR3aa: CASSLASGTGGYEQYF
d_gene: .; j_gene: TRBJ1-1; v_gene: TRBV19; CDR3nt: TGTGCCAGTATGAGGAGCACTGAAGCTTTCTTT; CDR3aa: CASMRSTEAFF
d_gene: .; j_gene: TRBJ1-1; v_gene: TRBV5-1; CDR3nt: TGCGCCAGCAGCTTGGACAGCCAGAACACTGAAGCTTTCTTT; CDR3aa: CASSLDSQNTEAFF
d_gene: TRBD1; j_gene: TRBJ2-1; v_gene: TRBV7-8; CDR3nt: TGTGCCAGCAGCTCACGGACAGGGTCGAGCTCCTACAATGAGCAGTTCTTC; CDR3aa: CASSSRTGSSSYNEQFF